This T cell receptor (beta chain) was documented in a study of T cell repertoires in cytomegalovirus infection. Overall study context: Recently identified HLA-C-restricted CMV epitopes were used, and well-studied HLA-B-restricted CMV epitopes were used as well. Public signatures in TCR beta pointed to CMV infection and matching HLA type.

Study-wide findings and caveats: Cumulative frequency of public TCR beta families picked out carriers of CMV plus the relevant HLA. HLA-C-restricted CMV-specific TCR beta clonotypes prevailed in the ex vivo response.

Using its own MiXCR run on the reads, TCRdb lists one record per CDR3 protein. The sample contains about 160,000 distinct CDR3 sequences, less than 25% of which appear only once. With regard to this clonotype: Its antigen is as yet unknown.

This CDR3 is built from 13 residues. Germline V gene sequence: CDR1 MGHRA, CDR2 YSYEKL. Trimming removed 8 bases from V and 8 bases from J, with 16 bases in between. This specimen consisted of CD8+ T cells from cultured PBMCs, obtained from culture after CMV antigen stimulation. V gene TRBV4-1 combines with J gene TRBJ2-1, with D possibly matching TRBD1 (6 bases). The TCR originated in a human donor in good health (CMV status not recorded). Some clones in this sample may be carry-over from other donors' samples. The CDR3: CASCPTQGYEQFF. In nucleotides, the CDR3 is TGCGCCAGCTGCCCAACACAGGGCTATGAGCAGTTCTTC.